The 20 T cell receptor beta chains below come from one sample, sequenced in a study of post-analysis software for immune sequencing data (dated by TCRdb to between 2014 and 2017). Study-level results and caveats: Significantly higher frequencies in patients than in controls were found for roughly 5 TRBV segments, including TRBV5-6, TRBV5-1 and TRBV20-1.

The library came from PCR. The instrument was an Illumina HiSeq 2500. To reduce PCR and sequencing biases, unique molecular identifiers were built into the TCR beta cDNA libraries. TCRdb took the public reads, trimmed them with fastp at Q25, ran MiXCR for clone calling and kept in-frame beta chains. A single entry per CDR3 protein holds the most common genes and DNA from its merged rows. The sample table shows hundreds of thousands of distinct CDR3 sequences, and over 45% are seen once. The top ten constitute about 10% of the sample. These receptors' targets are unknown. Sequenced: blood. The receptor set was obtained from a girl under 10 years old with multiple sclerosis.

The CDR3 nucleotides read TGCAGTGCTAGAGATCGCCAGGGCTACAATGAGCAGTTCTTC. Amino acids: CSARDRQGYNEQFF. The V and J genes are TRBV20-1 and TRBJ2-1; TRBD1 is a possible D gene (5 bases). The V gene lost 0 bases and the J gene lost 3 bases, with 9 bases spanning the gap. The CDR3 extends over 14 amino acids. CDR1 and CDR2 (germline): DFQATT, SNEGSKA (reference sequence).

The gene calls are TRBV7-9 and TRBJ2-5; 7 nucleotides line up with TRBD2. There are 13 residues in the CDR3. Trimming cost V 7 bases and J 5 bases; bases outside gene matches: 7. Looked up from germline, CDR1 is SEHNR and CDR2 is FQNEAQ (reference sequence). The CDR3 coding sequence is TGTGCCAGCAATAATAGAGCGGGGGAGACCCAGTACTTC. Translating gives CASNNRAGETQYF.

This clonotype was observed a handful of times. This chain connects TRBV5-1 to TRBJ2-7; 10 bases align to TRBD1. Germline V lookup: CDR1 SGHRS, CDR2 YFSETQ. V gave up 4 bases and J gave up 5 bases; unmatched junction bases: 9. The CDR3 totals 15 residues. The CDR3 DNA sequence: TGCGCCAGCAGCCTCTCGGGGGACAGGGGTAACGAGCAGTACTTC. As protein: CASSLSGDRGNEQYF.

V usage is TRBV12-3 or TRBV12-4 and J usage is TRBJ2-1; 13 bases align to TRBD2. Unmatched junction bases numbered 11, after V lost 5 bases and J lost 10 bases. The CDR3 consists of 16 residues. CDR3 DNA sequence: TGTGCCAGCAGTATCACTAGCGGGGGGGCGAGTGGCGAGCAGTTCTTC. It encodes CASSITSGGASGEQFF.

The chain is built from TRBV20-1 and TRBJ1-6; D remains unclear. The CDR3 spans 15 residues. Germline V gene data show CDR1 as DFQATT and CDR2 as SNEGSKA (reference sequence). The germline V and J ends were trimmed by 3 bases and 4 bases, with 13 bases remaining between them. Here the CDR3 reads CSASERRMYNSPLHF. The CDR3 DNA reads TGCAGTGCTAGCGAGCGACGGATGTATAATTCACCCCTCCACTTT.

This clonotype came up a few times. The rearrangement uses TRBV29-1 and TRBJ2-1; 9 bases fit TRBD2. Germline V CDR1 and CDR2: SQVTM, ANQGSEA. V was pared by 3 bases and J by 5 bases, with 5 bases of the junction left unmatched. This CDR3 is 14 amino acids long. The CDR3 DNA reads as TGCAGCGTTGAGGGGCTAGCGGGGAACAATGAGCAGTTCTTC. It is translated as CSVEGLAGNNEQFF.

This clonotype came up a few times. The chain employs TRBV4-1 and TRBJ2-1; no definite D call. V gave up 3 bases and J gave up 7 bases, with 4 bases separating them. This CDR3 spans 11 amino acids. Germline V gene data show CDR1 as MGHRA and CDR2 as YSYEKL. This chain's CDR3 is CASSQINEQFF. As DNA, the CDR3 is TGCGCCAGCAGCCAGATTAATGAGCAGTTCTTC.

The rearrangement links TRBV6-4 to TRBJ2-3; D perhaps matches TRBD2 (7 bases). The V gene lost 3 bases and the J gene lost 3 bases, with 13 bases spanning the gap. Germline CDR1 reads MRHNA; CDR2 reads SNTAGT. The CDR3 is made up of 15 amino acids. The CDR3 coding sequence is TGTGCCAGCAGTGAAAGGGGGGGAGTAACAGATACGCAGTATTTT. Translated, it gives CASSERGGVTDTQYF.

The chain has TRBV20-1 and TRBJ2-7, with 8 bases aligning to TRBD1. The CDR3 is 13 amino acids. CDR1 and CDR2 from the germline V gene are DFQATT and SNEGSKA (reference sequence). The ends lost 0 bases at V and 6 bases at J; junction bases unmatched: 4. Here the CDR3 DNA reads TGCAGTGCTAGAGACGCGACAGGGGCCGAGCAGTACTTC. Its translation: CSARDATGAEQYF.

The V and J genes are TRBV7-6 and TRBJ2-1; 9 bases fit TRBD2. This CDR3 has 16 residues. Germline trimming cut 5 bases from V and 10 bases from J; bases unmatched to any gene: 15. The germline gives CDR1 SGHVS, CDR2 FNYEAQ. This CDR3 reads CASSAHSSGTSPEQFF. Written as DNA, the CDR3 is TGTGCCAGCAGCGCCCATTCTAGCGGGACCTCCCCGGAGCAGTTCTTC. Filled out from reference TRBV7-6 and TRBJ2-1, the complete variable domain reads GAGVSQSPRYKVTKRGQDVALRCDPISGHVSLYWYRQALGQGPEFLTYFNYEAQQDKSGLPNDRFSAERPEGSISTLTIQRTEQRDSAMYRCASSAHSSGTSPEQFFGPGTRLTVL.

This clonotype was seen a handful of times. The V call is TRBV4-2, the J call TRBJ1-5, with D perhaps TRBD1 (5 bases). Germline values: CDR1 LGHNA, CDR2 YNFKEQ. Trimming took 3 bases from V and 7 from J, leaving 19 bases between them. This CDR3 contains 16 residues. CDR3 loop: CASSQGTEIGRQPQHF. As DNA, the CDR3 is TGTGCCAGCAGCCAGGGGACTGAAATAGGGAGACAGCCCCAGCATTTT.

The sample holds a few counts of this clonotype. The chain combines TRBV10-3 with TRBJ2-3; D gene unclear. The V and J ends lost 7 bases and 2 bases respectively, with 10 bases between them. In germline, CDR1 is ENHRY, CDR2 SYGVKD. This CDR3 contains 13 residues. The chain's CDR3 is CAIKGSSTDTQYF. The CDR3 DNA is TGTGCCATCAAAGGCAGCTCCACAGATACGCAGTATTTT.

The rearrangement links TRBV7-6 to TRBJ2-7; 10 bases map to TRBD2. V lost 3 bases to trimming and J lost 2 bases; unmatched junction nucleotides: 7. Germline V lookup: CDR1 SGHVS, CDR2 FNYEAQ. The CDR3 runs to 16 residues. The DNA of the CDR3 is TGTGCCAGCAGCTTTCGACTAGCGGGCGACACCTACGAGCAGTACTTC. Translating it yields CASSFRLAGDTYEQYF.

This clonotype was counted a few times. The gene calls are TRBV2 and TRBJ2-3; tentative D call: TRBD2 (6 bases). Trimming stripped 5 bases from V and 0 bases from J, with 15 bases between. The CDR3 sequence is 16 residues long. Germline V gene sequence: CDR1 SNHLY, CDR2 FYNNEI. The CDR3 protein is CASSPARGGSTDTQYF. The CDR3 nucleotides read TGTGCCAGCAGTCCCGCGAGGGGAGGTAGCACAGATACGCAGTATTTT.

This clonotype was recorded only once. V and J are TRBV9 and TRBJ1-1; 9 positions agree with TRBD1. The junction had 14 bases not matched to a gene; V was cut back by 4 bases and J by 1 base. CDR1 and CDR2 (germline): SGDLS, YYNGEE. CDR3 length: 18 residues. CDR3 sequence (DNA): TGTGCCAGCAGCCCACAGGGACAGGGACGGTGGGCGAACACTGAAGCTTTCTTT. Its protein is CASSPQGQGRWANTEAFF.

The chain links TRBV30 to TRBJ2-3; 11 bases are shared with TRBD2. CDR1 is GTSNPN and CDR2 is SVGIG in the germline V gene (reference sequence). The CDR3 is made up of 19 amino acids. Trimming at V came to 2 bases and at J to 2 bases, leaving 15 bases not matched to a gene. CDR3 in amino acids: CAWSRGQGGLAGTTDTQYF. In DNA, the CDR3 is TGTGCCTGGAGTAGGGGACAGGGCGGACTAGCGGGCACCACAGATACGCAGTATTTT. The entire variable domain, with the rest obtained from reference TRBV30 and TRBJ2-3, is as follows: SQTIHQWPATLVQPVGSPLSLECTVEGTSNPNLYWYRQAAGRGLQLLFYSVGIGQISSEVPQNLSASRPQDRQFILSSKKLLLSDSGFYLCAWSRGQGGLAGTTDTQYFGPGTRLTVL.

The chain has TRBV29-1 and TRBJ2-1; the match to TRBD2 covers 10 bases. In germline, CDR1 is SQVTM, CDR2 ANQGSEA. V shed 4 bases, J shed 5 bases, and the junction held 11 bases outside the gene matches. The CDR3 loop spans 16 amino acids. The CDR3 here is CSVGAGASGGDNEQFF. In DNA form, the CDR3 reads TGCAGCGTTGGGGCTGGGGCTAGCGGGGGAGACAATGAGCAGTTCTTC.

A note on this clonotype: Germline and junction disagree at one end, which may indicate a read error. The chain carries TRBV27 and TRBJ2-7; D ambiguous. Germline CDR1 reads MNHEY; CDR2 reads SMNVEV (reference sequence). The CDR3 runs to 14 residues. CDR3 sequence reads: CAGSYRGPDYEQYF. The CDR3, as DNA: TGTGCCGGCAGCTACCGTGGTCCGGACTACGAGCAGTACTTC.

This chain joins TRBV30 and TRBJ1-2; no clear D. Germline-derived CDR1 and CDR2 are GTSNPN and SVGIG (reference sequence). The CDR3 extends over 13 amino acids. The V end was cut by 3 bases, the J end by 5 bases, with 13 bases between. CDR3 DNA: TGTGCCTGGAGAGCGGCGGTCGATTATGGCTACACCTTC. Translated, it gives CAWRAAVDYGYTF.

The rearrangement links TRBV12-3 or TRBV12-4 to TRBJ2-6; tentative D call: TRBD2 (5 bases). The CDR3 sequence is 17 residues long. Trimming took 6 bases from V and 5 from J, leaving 20 bases between them. CDR3 DNA sequence: TGTGCCAGCAGATCCGAAGGCGGGCCCCCTAGGGCCAACGTCCTGACTTTC. It encodes CASRSEGGPPRANVLTF.